The 18 T cell receptor beta chains given below trace back to one sample, sequenced in a study of CD4 T cells in relation to SARS-CoV-2 and coronaviruses. The unexposed donors gave CD4+ T cells in about 2011-2019, prior to COVID-19. Isolation of CD4+ T cells took place after about 9 days in culture. Method: immunoSEQ multiplex PCR; TCRdb's copy keeps in-frame clones and lacks some. The sample yields some 16,000 clones, about 82% seen once. These TCRs are of unknown antigen specificity. Sequencing input: CD4+ T cells from PBMCs, cultured in vitro. Source of these receptors: a human donor in good health.

The J gene is TRBJ1-6, the V gene TRBV9, with 12 bases identical to TRBD1. The germline gives CDR1 SGDLS, CDR2 YYNGEE. The V segment lost 2 bases and the J segment 7 bases; nucleotides outside the gene matches: 1. CDR3 length: 15 amino acids. CDR3 region: CASSVGTGGNSPLHF. In DNA form, the CDR3 reads TGTGCCAGCAGCGTCGGGACAGGGGGCAATTCACCCCTCCACTTT.

The gene calls are TRBV19 and TRBJ2-1; TRBD2 matches at 13 bases. The junction had 12 bases not matched to a gene; V was cut back by 5 bases and J by 14 bases. The CDR3 extends over 15 amino acids. CDR1 and CDR2 (germline): LNHDA, SQIVND (reference sequence). CDR3 DNA sequence: TGTGCCAGTAGTGAGGGACTAGCGGGAATTCCTCACGAGTTCTTC. The encoded protein is CASSEGLAGIPHEFF.

This rearrangement joins TRBV2 to TRBJ2-1; no clear D gene. Germline V lookup: CDR1 SNHLY, CDR2 FYNNEI. Trimming removed 2 bases at V and 14 bases at J, with 13 bases between. The CDR3 loop spans 12 amino acids. The CDR3 DNA sequence: TGTGCCAGCAGTGAACCAGCTCCCCCAGAGTTCTTC. This encodes CASSEPAPPEFF.

V is TRBV7-8 and J is TRBJ2-7, with TRBD1 matching over 7 bases. Germline-derived CDR1 and CDR2 are SGHVS and FQNEAQ. V shed 2 bases, J shed 2 bases, and the junction held 15 bases outside the gene matches. The CDR3 extends over 18 amino acids. CDR3 loop: CASSLLATSGQGAYEQYF. The CDR3 DNA reads TGTGCCAGCAGCTTATTGGCTACGTCGGGCCAGGGGGCCTACGAGCAGTACTTC.

This sequence joins TRBV18 and TRBJ2-1; D is perhaps TRBD2 (6 bases). Germline lookup yields CDR1 KGHSH and CDR2 LQKENI. The CDR3 covers 15 residues. V was trimmed by 4 bases and J by 2 bases, leaving 12 bases between them. CDR3 nucleotide sequence: TGTGCCAGCTCACTCGGTAGCGGTACCTACAATGAGCAGTTCTTC. Its protein product is CASSLGSGTYNEQFF.

The CDR3 region has the DNA TGTGCCAGCAGCCAAGCGGTGGGATCGAGTACAGATACGCAGTATTTT. Translated: CASSQAVGSSTDTQYF. The chain couples TRBV14 to TRBJ2-3; D gene uncertain. The germline gives CDR1 SGHDN, CDR2 FVKESK. Trimming shortened V by 1 base and J by 3 bases, and 14 bases separated the two germline ends. This CDR3 has 16 residues.

This sequence joins TRBV29-1 and TRBJ2-7; possible D gene TRBD2, 6 bases. The CDR3 extends over 13 amino acids. Germline V gives CDR1 SQVTM, CDR2 ANQGSEA. Deletions cut 2 bases from V and 5 bases from J, with 13 bases between. The CDR3 DNA is TGCAGCGTTGAAAGACTAGAATCTGACGAGCAGTACTTC. Its protein product is CSVERLESDEQYF.

This sequence joins TRBV7-9 and TRBJ2-7; no firm D call. Germline CDR1 reads SEHNR; CDR2 reads FQNEAQ (reference sequence). The CDR3 consists of 14 residues. The ends were cut back, 1 base at V and 0 bases at J, with 7 bases in the middle. CDR3 in DNA: TGTGCCAGCAGCTTAGATTGGGTCTCCTACGAGCAGTACTTC. This sequence encodes CASSLDWVSYEQYF.

The V and J genes are TRBV28 and TRBJ2-3; TRBD2 is a possible D gene (7 bases). Germline lookup yields CDR1 MDHEN and CDR2 SYDVKM. Trimming removed 5 bases from V and 0 bases from J, with 12 bases in between. The CDR3 contains 15 residues. CDR3 in amino acids: CASSRGGESTDTQYF. The CDR3 nucleotides are TGTGCCAGCAGTAGGGGGGGGGAAAGCACAGATACGCAGTATTTT.

The rearrangement uses TRBV6-2 or TRBV6-3 and TRBJ2-7; D is perhaps TRBD1 (5 bases). The CDR3 totals 14 residues. The germline V gene has CDR1 MNHEY and CDR2 SVGEGT. Trimming removed 5 bases at V and 7 bases at J, with 18 bases between. CDR3 amino acids: CASSTPDKLLEQYF. The CDR3, as DNA: TGTGCCAGCAGTACTCCGGACAAACTCCTGGAGCAGTACTTC.

J is TRBJ2-4 and V is TRBV19; 11 bases align to TRBD1. V lost 5 bases and J lost 3; bases outside the gene matches: 6. The CDR3 spans 16 residues. Germline V gene data show CDR1 as LNHDA and CDR2 as SQIVND (reference sequence). The CDR3 DNA is TGTGCCAGTAGTTATCTGGGGACAGGGGGCAAAAACATTCAGTACTTC. This translates into CASSYLGTGGKNIQYF.

This chain connects TRBV5-4 to TRBJ2-7, with TRBD1 matching over 8 bases. CDR3 length equals 14 residues. Looked up from germline, CDR1 is SGHNT and CDR2 is YYREEE (reference sequence). Unmatched junction bases numbered 5, after V lost 4 bases and J lost 2 bases. CDR3 sequence: CASSTTGAPYEQYF. In nucleotides, the CDR3 is TGTGCCAGCAGCACGACAGGGGCACCCTACGAGCAGTACTTC. Based on the CDR3 plus reference TRBV5-4 and TRBJ2-7, the full variable domain is ETGVTQSPTHLIKTRGQQVTLRCSSQSGHNTVSWYQQALGQGPQFIFQYYREEENGRGNFPPRFSGLQFPNYSSELNVNALELDDSALYLCASSTTGAPYEQYFGPGTRLTVT.

The DNA for the CDR3 is TGTGCCAGCAGCTTCCGGGGGAGGTCTAGCACAGATACGCAGTATTTT. Encoded protein: CASSFRGRSSTDTQYF. The chain has TRBV5-6 and TRBJ2-3, with D maybe TRBD2 (6 bases). CDR3 length equals 16 residues. Germline-derived CDR1 and CDR2 are SGHDT and YYEEEE. Deletions cut 2 bases from V and 0 bases from J, with 13 bases between.

The rearrangement links TRBV9 to TRBJ1-4; D is ambiguous. Deletions cut 4 bases from V and 8 bases from J, with 27 bases between. This CDR3 region has 18 residues. Germline assignment: CDR1 SGDLS and CDR2 YYNGEE. The CDR3 DNA is TGTGCCAGCAGCCCGTCGTTAAGGACGCTTGGTAGAGGAGAAAAACTGTTTTTT. It specifies CASSPSLRTLGRGEKLFF.

J is TRBJ2-7 and V is TRBV21-1. TRBV21-1 corresponds to a pseudogene. The CDR3 consists of 13 residues. The CDR3 here is CASSGRKSYEQYF. CDR3 coding DNA: TGTGCCAGCAGCGGACGCAAGTCCTACGAGCAGTACTTC.

The genes are TRBV19 and TRBJ2-7; 12 positions agree with TRBD1. With V trimmed by 3 bases and J by 4 bases, 1 base remained unmatched. The CDR3 is 14 residues long. Germline assignment: CDR1 LNHDA and CDR2 SQIVND (reference sequence). The CDR3 loop is CASSMGQGAYEQYF. CDR3 coding DNA: TGTGCCAGTAGTATGGGACAGGGGGCTTACGAGCAGTACTTC.

This clone was recorded a few times. The gene calls are TRBV28 and TRBJ1-1; D may be TRBD1 (5 bases). CDR1 MDHEN and CDR2 SYDVKM come from the germline V gene. The CDR3 length is 14 residues. The ends were cut back, 4 bases at V and 5 bases at J, with 14 bases in the middle. CDR3 residues: CASSSPGGGTEAFF. Written as DNA, the CDR3 is TGTGCCAGCAGTTCCCCGGGGGGGGGAACTGAAGCTTTCTTT.

This chain connects TRBV2 to TRBJ2-7; D perhaps matches TRBD2 (6 bases). V was pared by 6 bases and J by 6 bases, with 9 bases between. Germline CDR1 SNHLY, CDR2 FYNNEI. This CDR3 is built from 11 residues. The CDR3 DNA sequence: TGTGCCAGCAGCAGGACTATCGAGCAGTACTTC. Translating gives CASSRTIEQYF. The full variable domain, its missing parts supplied by reference TRBV2 and TRBJ2-7, is EPEVTQTPSHQVTQMGQEVILRCVPISNHLYFYWYRQILGQKVEFLVSFYNNEISEKSEIFDDQFSVERPDGSNFTLKIRSTKLEDSAMYFCASSRTIEQYFGPGTRLTVT.